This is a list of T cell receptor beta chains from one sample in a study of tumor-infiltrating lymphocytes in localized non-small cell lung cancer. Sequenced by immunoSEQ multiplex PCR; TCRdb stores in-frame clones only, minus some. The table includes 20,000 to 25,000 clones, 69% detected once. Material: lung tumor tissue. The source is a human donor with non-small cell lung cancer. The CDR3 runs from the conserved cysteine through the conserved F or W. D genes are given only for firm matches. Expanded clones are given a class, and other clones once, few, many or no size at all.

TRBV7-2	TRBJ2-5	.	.	TGTGCCAGCAGCCCCCGGGTGGAGACCCAGTACTTC	CASSPRVETQYF
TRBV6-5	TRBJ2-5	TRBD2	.	TGTGCCAGCAGTTATTCCCGGGGACTAGCGGAGACCCAGTACTTC	CASSYSRGLAETQYF
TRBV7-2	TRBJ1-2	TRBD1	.	TGTGCCAGCAGCTTCCTTGGACAGGGGGCAGGTGGCTACACCTTC	CASSFLGQGAGGYTF
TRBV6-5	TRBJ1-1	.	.	TGTGCCAGCAGTTTGAACAGACTAGACGGAGCTTTCTTT	CASSLNRLDGAFF
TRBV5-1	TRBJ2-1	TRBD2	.	TGCGCCAGCAGCTTGGCCGGACTAGCGACCTACAATGAGCAGTTCTTC	CASSLAGLATYNEQFF
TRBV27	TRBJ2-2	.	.	TGTGCCAGCAGGCTAGCACTCACCGGGGAGCTGTTTTTT	CASRLALTGELFF
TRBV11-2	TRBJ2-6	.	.	TGTGCCAGCAGCTTACGGGGCTCTGGGGCCAACGTCCTGACTTTC	CASSLRGSGANVLTF
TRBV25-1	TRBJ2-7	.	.	TGTGCCAGCAGTGGCCAGGACGGGTACGAGCAGTACTTC	CASSGQDGYEQYF
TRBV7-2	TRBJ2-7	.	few	TGTGCCAGCAGCTCCTGGGACTACGAGCAGTACTTC	CASSSWDYEQYF
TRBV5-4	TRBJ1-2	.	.	TGTGCCAGCAGCTTCCCGGACAAAGCCGGCTACACCTTC	CASSFPDKAGYTF
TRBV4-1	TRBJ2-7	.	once	TGCGCCAGCAGCCAGTTCGAAGGAAGCTCCTACGAGCAGTACTTC	CASSQFEGSSYEQYF
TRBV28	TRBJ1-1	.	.	TGTGCCAGCAGTTTGGGTCACACTGAAGCTTTCTTT	CASSLGHTEAFF
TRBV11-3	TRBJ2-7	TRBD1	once	TGTGCCAGCAGCTTACTCGGGACAGGGCTCCACGAGCAGTACTTC	CASSLLGTGLHEQYF
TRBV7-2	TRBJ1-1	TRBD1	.	TGTGCCAGCAGCCCGGGACAGGGAAGAAACACTGAAGCTTTCTTT	CASSPGQGRNTEAFF
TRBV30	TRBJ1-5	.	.	TGTGCCTTCACGGGGTATAGCAATCAGCCCCAGCATTTT	CAFTGYSNQPQHF
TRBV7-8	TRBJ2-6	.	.	TGTGCCAGCAGCTTAGATCGATCTGGGGCCAACGTCCTGACTTTC	CASSLDRSGANVLTF
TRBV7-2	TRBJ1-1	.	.	TGTGCCAGCAGCCCCGAGCAGGGATCAACTGAAGCTTTCTTT	CASSPEQGSTEAFF
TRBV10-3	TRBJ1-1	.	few	TGTGCCATAAATCCCAGCCCGGGGGGCACTGAAGCTTTCTTT	CAINPSPGGTEAFF
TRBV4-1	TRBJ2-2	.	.	TGCGCCAGCAGCCAACGGGTAACGGGACGGAGAAGTAAGACCGGGGAGCTGTTTTTT	CASSQRVTGRRSKTGELFF
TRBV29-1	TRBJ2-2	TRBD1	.	TGCAGCGGCCAGGGGGCGGGTAACACCGGGGAGCTGTTTTTT	CSGQGAGNTGELFF
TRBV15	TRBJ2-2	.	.	TGTGCCACCAGCAGAGATTACAGCACCGGGGAGCTGTTTTTT	CATSRDYSTGELFF
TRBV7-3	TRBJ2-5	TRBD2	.	TGTGCCAGCAGCTTAACCGTTACTAGCGCGACCCAGTACTTC	CASSLTVTSATQYF
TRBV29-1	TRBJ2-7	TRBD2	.	TGCAGCGTTGCGGTGTCGGCGGGAGGAAACAACGAGCAGTACTTC	CSVAVSAGGNNEQYF
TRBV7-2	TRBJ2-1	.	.	TGTGCCAGCAGCTTACACAGGAGTGGGAGCGGCAATGAGCAGTTCTTC	CASSLHRSGSGNEQFF